These 6 T cell receptor beta chains originate from one sample sequenced in a study of T cell responses to AZD1222 COVID-19 vaccine. Clones were read by immunoSEQ multiplex PCR, and TCRdb kept only the in-frame ones, dropping some. The repertoire has roughly 200,000 clones, around 94% of them found once; the top ten carry around 1.8%. The sequencing used peripheral blood, collected 28 days after the second dose of the MenACWY control vaccine. These receptors originate from an adult who received the MenACWY meningococcal vaccine as a control.

This rearrangement joins TRBV11-2 to TRBJ2-7; 9 bases agree with TRBD1. There are 16 residues in the CDR3. Germline V CDR1 and CDR2: SGHAT, FQNNGV. After removal of 5 bases from V and 1 base from J, the junction contained 9 bases not matched to a gene. CDR3 DNA: TGTGCCAGCAGCCGGACAGACAGGGGGTCTTCCTACGAGCAGTACTTC. Its protein product is CASSRTDRGSSYEQYF.

This clone has just one count. V is TRBV5-1 and J is TRBJ2-7; the D gene is possibly TRBD1 (6 bases). The germline V and J ends were trimmed by 4 bases and 5 bases, with 10 bases remaining between them. CDR3 size: 12 residues. The germline V gene has CDR1 SGHRS and CDR2 YFSETQ. CDR3 coding DNA: TGCGCCAGCAGCCCTCCAGGGGACGAGCAGTACTTC. Translating it yields CASSPPGDEQYF.

The CDR3 region is CASSQERGGTGSTDTQYF. Written as DNA, the CDR3 is TGCGCCAGCAGCCAAGAGAGGGGGGGGACAGGGAGCACAGATACGCAGTATTTT. The chain joins TRBV4-1 to TRBJ2-3, with 9 bases identical to TRBD1. The germline CDR1 and CDR2 sequences are MGHRA and YSYEKL. Trimming at V came to 0 bases and at J to 0 bases, leaving 7 bases not matched to a gene. This CDR3 comprises 18 residues.

The chain recombines TRBV28 with TRBJ1-5; D is unclear. CDR1 MDHEN and CDR2 SYDVKM come from the germline V gene. The V gene lost 5 bases and the J gene lost 6 bases, with 11 bases spanning the gap. The CDR3 consists of 13 residues. The CDR3 protein is CASSPPSGQPQHF. In DNA form, the CDR3 reads TGTGCCAGCAGTCCACCAAGCGGTCAGCCCCAGCATTTT.

The chain couples TRBV6-2 or TRBV6-3 to TRBJ2-2, with D maybe TRBD1 (6 bases). With 2 bases removed from V and 1 base from J, the gap between germline ends came to 8 bases. Per germline, CDR1 MNHEY and CDR2 SVGEGT. CDR3 length: 15 amino acids. The CDR3 spells CASSYRGLNTGELFF. The CDR3 bases are TGTGCCAGCAGTTACAGGGGGTTGAACACCGGGGAGCTGTTTTTT.

This chain links TRBV24-1 with TRBJ2-2; no clear D gene. The CDR3 contains 14 residues. Germline CDR1 and CDR2: KGHDR and SFDVKD. V was pared by 5 bases and J by 2 bases, with 8 bases between. The CDR3 here is CATSAPPNTGELFF. In DNA, the CDR3 is TGTGCCACCAGTGCCCCCCCCAACACCGGGGAGCTGTTTTTT.